This T cell receptor (beta chain) comes out of a study of cytomegalovirus exposure and HLA in healthy donors. The PCR contained 60 Vbeta and 13 Jbeta primers. Generated by immunoSEQ multiplex PCR, the TCRdb table keeps only in-frame clones and is missing some. The sample has some 150,000 clones, about three quarters seen once. The CDR3 runs 16 residues. The junction had 7 bases not matched to a gene; V was cut back by 1 base and J by 10 bases. Germline values: CDR1 SGHRS, CDR2 YFSETQ. The material sequenced was PBMCs. The origin of this receptor is a man aged 35 to 55 in good health and CMV-seropositive. The rearrangement links TRBV5-1 to TRBJ2-1; 14 bases line up with TRBD2. The CDR3 nucleotides are TGCGCCAGCAGCTTGTCCGGGACTAGCGGGAGCGGGGAGCAGTTCTTC. This encodes CASSLSGTSGSGEQFF.